The rows below give T cell receptor beta chains drawn from one sample of a study of T-cell memory formation after mild COVID-19. From the 5' RACE reads, TCRdb called clonotypes with MiXCR, one entry per CDR3 protein. The table shows some 450,000 distinct CDR3 sequences, with approximately 18% occurring only once. Sequenced input: PBMCs or a T cell subset sorted from them (not recorded which). The source of these receptors is a man aged 18-30 years who had mild COVID-19 (a few samples of this study predate the infection). Cell type and time point are not known. The CDR3 runs from the conserved cysteine through the conserved F or W. The order of the fields is J gene, V gene, clone size, D gene, CDR3 protein, CDR3 DNA. The D gene is left open where the match is weak. Not all rows give a size; the values are once, few, many and, for expanded clones, a class.

>TRBJ2-5|TRBV20-1|many|-
CSARGQTVETQYF
TGCAGTGCTAGAGGACAGACAGTAGAGACCCAGTACTTC
>TRBJ2-3|TRBV18|few|-
CASSPLLGLNTDTQYF
TGTGCCAGCTCACCACTTTTGGGACTGAACACAGATACGCAGTATTTT
>TRBJ1-1|TRBV5-1|many|-
CASSLFSADTEAFF
TGCGCCAGCAGCTTGTTTTCGGCGGACACTGAAGCTTTCTTT
>TRBJ2-1|TRBV24-1|-|-
CATSDFAADEQFF
TGTGCCACCAGTGATTTCGCGGCGGATGAGCAGTTCTTC
>TRBJ2-7|TRBV7-9|-|-
CASSPGDRTDEQYF
TGTGCCAGCAGCCCAGGGGACCGAACAGACGAGCAGTACTTC
>TRBJ2-3|TRBV12-3/TRBV12-4|many|-
CASSLSRVETDTQYF
TGTGCCAGCAGTTTAAGCAGGGTTGAGACAGATACGCAGTATTTT
>TRBJ2-1|TRBV4-3|few|TRBD1
CASSPEDRGLREQFF
TGCGCCAGCAGCCCAGAGGACAGGGGGCTGAGAGAGCAGTTCTTC
>TRBJ2-5|TRBV7-3|many|TRBD2
CASSLNGGAGETQYF
TGTGCCAGCAGCTTAAACGGGGGGGCCGGGGAGACCCAGTACTTC
>TRBJ1-5|TRBV28|-|-
CASSSGSYQPQHF
TGTGCCAGCAGTTCAGGGTCTTACCAGCCCCAGCATTTT
>TRBJ2-5|TRBV7-2|few|-
CASSPRVLETQYF
TGTGCCAGCAGCCCCAGGGTTTTGGAGACCCAGTACTTC
>TRBJ2-3|TRBV28|-|TRBD2
CASSLTSGTSYTQYF
TGTGCCAGCAGTTTAACTAGCGGTACCTCGTATACGCAGTATTTT
>TRBJ2-6|TRBV4-1|-|TRBD1
CASSQESQGARLPFSGANVLTF
TGCGCCAGCAGCCAAGAGTCTCAGGGGGCGCGCCTACCGTTCTCTGGGGCCAACGTCCTGACTTTC
>TRBJ2-5|TRBV7-2|few|TRBD2
CASSLAPVGGGASTQETQYF
TGTGCCAGCAGCTTAGCCCCGGTCGGCGGGGGGGCCTCGACCCAAGAGACCCAGTACTTC
>TRBJ2-3|TRBV4-2|few|-
CASSQAISAGYTDTQYF
TGTGCCAGCAGCCAAGCTATTTCCGCAGGATACACAGATACGCAGTATTTT
>TRBJ2-3|TRBV7-9|-|-
CASSSSRERTDTQYF
TGTGCCAGCAGCTCCAGTAGAGAACGCACAGATACGCAGTATTTT